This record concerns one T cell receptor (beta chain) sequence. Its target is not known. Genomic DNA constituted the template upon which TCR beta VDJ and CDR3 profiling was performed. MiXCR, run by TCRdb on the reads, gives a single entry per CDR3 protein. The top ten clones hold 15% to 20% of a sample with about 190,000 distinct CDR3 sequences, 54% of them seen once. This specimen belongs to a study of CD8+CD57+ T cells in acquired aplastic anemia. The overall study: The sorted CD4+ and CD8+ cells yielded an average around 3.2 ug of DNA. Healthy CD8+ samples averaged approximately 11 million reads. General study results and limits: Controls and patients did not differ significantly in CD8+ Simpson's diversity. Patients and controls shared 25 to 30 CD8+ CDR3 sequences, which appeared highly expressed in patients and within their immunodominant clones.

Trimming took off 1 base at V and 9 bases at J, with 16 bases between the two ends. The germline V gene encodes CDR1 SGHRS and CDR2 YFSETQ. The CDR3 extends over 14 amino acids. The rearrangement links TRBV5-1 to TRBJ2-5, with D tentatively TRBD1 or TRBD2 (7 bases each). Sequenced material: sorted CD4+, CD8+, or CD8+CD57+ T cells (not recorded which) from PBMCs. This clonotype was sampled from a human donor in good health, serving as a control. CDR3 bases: TGCGCCAGCAGCTTGACGCAGGGGGGGAGTGCCCAGTACTTC. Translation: CASSLTQGGSAQYF.